The 19 T cell receptor beta chains below were found in one sample sequenced in a study of identical twins. MiXCR, applied by TCRdb to the 5' RACE reads, yields one record per CDR3 protein. Among about 520,000 distinct CDR3 sequences listed, about 20% were seen once. Another study also made use of these data, one on T cells expressing NK-cell markers.

The sample was CD4+ T cells sorted from blood. These receptors were collected from a woman between 18 and 29 years old in good health.

The genes are TRBV6-2 or TRBV6-3 and TRBJ2-7, with no clear D. The CDR3 is made up of 17 amino acids. Germline-derived CDR1 and CDR2 are MNHEY and SVGEGT. Trimming stripped 2 bases from V and 0 bases from J, with 17 bases between. CDR3 DNA sequence: TGTGCCAGCAGTTACGAGCCTGGGTCGCTTATCTCCTACGAGCAGTACTTC. Residues: CASSYEPGSLISYEQYF.

This clonotype was observed a few times. The genes are TRBV12-3 or TRBV12-4 and TRBJ2-1, with 8 bases identical to TRBD2. The CDR3 length is 15 residues. With V trimmed by 6 bases and J by 2 bases, 6 bases remained unmatched. DNA for the CDR3: TGTGCCAGCAGGTTTCGGGGGGGCCCCTACAATGAGCAGTTCTTC. Its translation is CASRFRGGPYNEQFF.

This chain joins TRBV9 and TRBJ1-1; D remains ambiguous. The CDR3 covers 13 residues. Germline lookup yields CDR1 SGDLS and CDR2 YYNGEE. V shed 1 base and J shed 1 base, with 5 bases lying between them. The CDR3 loop reads CASSVYGNTEAFF. CDR3 in DNA: TGTGCCAGCAGCGTATATGGGAACACTGAAGCTTTCTTT.

The chain joins TRBV20-1 to TRBJ2-1, with TRBD1 matching 7 bases. The CDR3 loop spans 13 amino acids. Germline CDR1 reads DFQATT; CDR2 reads SNEGSKA (reference sequence). Germline trimming cut 3 bases from V and 5 bases from J; bases unmatched to any gene: 4. The CDR3 DNA follows: TGCAGTGCTAGGTTCGACAGGGACAATGAGCAGTTCTTC. It specifies CSARFDRDNEQFF.

The chain has TRBV3-1 and TRBJ2-2; 8 nucleotides match TRBD2. CDR3 length equals 18 residues. Unmatched junction bases numbered 11, after V lost 3 bases and J lost 2 bases. From germline, CDR1 is LGHDT and CDR2 YNNKEL (reference sequence). CDR3 amino acids: CASSHPEAGLANTGELFF. Here the CDR3 DNA reads TGTGCCAGCAGCCATCCTGAGGCAGGACTAGCAAACACCGGGGAGCTGTTTTTT.

Of note for this clonotype: A read error may account for a junction end that differs from germline. V gene TRBV7-2 combines with J gene TRBJ2-3; D gene uncertain. The CDR3 is 12 residues long. Germline values: CDR1 SGHTA, CDR2 FQGNSA. CDR3 nucleotides: TGTGCCTGCAGTCGGGCGGCAGATACGCAGTATTTT. As protein: CACSRAADTQYF.

The chain joins TRBV7-9 to TRBJ2-7; D is possibly TRBD2 (5 bases). Germline V gene lookup returns CDR1 SEHNR and CDR2 FQNEAQ (reference sequence). V was clipped by 5 bases and J by 5 bases, with 19 bases between them. CDR3 length equals 15 residues. The CDR3 region has the DNA TGTGCCAGCAGCCGGGGAGAAAGGCTCTTCCACGAGCAGTACTTC. Its translation is CASSRGERLFHEQYF.

This chain connects TRBV20-1 to TRBJ2-7; possible D gene TRBD2, 6 bases. CDR1 is DFQATT and CDR2 is SNEGSKA in the germline V gene (reference sequence). This CDR3 contains 15 residues. Trimming cost V 3 bases and J 0 bases, with 15 bases left between them. The CDR3 reads CSASLADGGSYEQYF. The CDR3 nucleotides are TGCAGTGCTAGTCTAGCCGACGGGGGCTCCTACGAGCAGTACTTC.

This chain joins TRBV7-9 and TRBJ1-2; D remains ambiguous. Trimming left V 7 bases short and J 4 bases short, with 10 bases between. CDR1 SEHNR and CDR2 FQNEAQ come from the germline V gene (reference sequence). The CDR3 is 12 amino acids. CDR3 region: CASTNEGYGYTF. For the CDR3, the DNA is TGTGCCAGCACCAACGAGGGCTATGGCTACACCTTC.

Only a few counts were recorded for this clonotype. The chain links TRBV12-3 or TRBV12-4 to TRBJ2-7; possibly TRBD1 for D (5 bases). The CDR3 has 11 amino acids. Trimming cost V 5 bases and J 5 bases, with 7 bases left between them. Here the CDR3 reads CASSRQHEQYF. DNA for the CDR3: TGTGCCAGCAGTCGACAGCACGAGCAGTACTTC.

The genes are TRBV20-1 and TRBJ2-1, with D possibly being TRBD2 (5 bases). V was cut by 2 bases and J by 7 bases, with 12 bases left in between. This CDR3 is built from 13 residues. CDR1 is DFQATT, CDR2 SNEGSKA, per germline (reference sequence). The CDR3 spells CSARNPSWNEQFF. The CDR3 DNA is TGCAGTGCTAGAAACCCTAGCTGGAATGAGCAGTTCTTC.

This clonotype was seen a few times. The rearrangement links TRBV5-6 to TRBJ1-1; maybe TRBD1 (5 bases). CDR3 length equals 15 residues. V lost 2 bases, J lost 1 base, and 12 bases lay in between. CDR1 is SGHDT, CDR2 YYEEEE, per germline. CDR3: CASSFRWGANTEAFF. The CDR3 nucleotides read TGTGCCAGCAGCTTTCGATGGGGCGCGAACACTGAAGCTTTCTTT.

This clonotype was counted only a few times. This chain connects TRBV20-1 to TRBJ2-5; a weak D match, TRBD1 (5 bases). Germline V gene lookup returns CDR1 DFQATT and CDR2 SNEGSKA (reference sequence). The CDR3 consists of 12 residues. Between the trimmed V and J ends, which lost 6 bases and 1 base, there was a span of 9 bases. CDR3 sequence reads: CSARQTQETQYF. The CDR3 region has the DNA TGCAGTGCAAGACAGACCCAAGAGACCCAGTACTTC.

The rearrangement links TRBV5-1 to TRBJ2-1; D unresolved. Deletions cut 0 bases from V and 5 bases from J, with 6 bases between. CDR1 and CDR2 from the germline V gene are SGHRS and YFSETQ. CDR3 length: 13 residues. The CDR3 DNA reads TGCGCCAGCAGCTTGGTAGATAACAATGAGCAGTTCTTC. It is translated as CASSLVDNNEQFF.

The V call is TRBV20-1, the J call TRBJ2-7; the match to TRBD1 covers 7 bases. V lost 6 bases and J lost 3; bases outside the gene matches: 8. CDR1 is DFQATT and CDR2 is SNEGSKA in the germline V gene (reference sequence). CDR3 length: 13 residues. Here the CDR3 DNA reads TGCAGTGCAACCCGACAGGGTTACTACGAGCAGTACTTC. This codes for CSATRQGYYEQYF.

This chain uses TRBV12-3 or TRBV12-4 with TRBJ2-1; 7 nucleotides line up with TRBD2. The CDR3 runs to 12 residues. The trim removed 7 bases at V and 9 bases at J, leaving 6 bases unmatched. CDR3 in amino acids: CASTGLEGEQFF. The CDR3 bases are TGTGCCAGCACCGGACTAGAGGGTGAGCAGTTCTTC.

This clonotype was counted a few times. V and J are TRBV12-3 or TRBV12-4 and TRBJ2-2; tentatively, D is TRBD1 (7 bases). Between the trimmed V and J ends, which lost 5 bases and 2 bases, there was a span of 12 bases. This CDR3 region has 15 residues. CDR3 region: CASSATGTNTGELFF. For the CDR3, the DNA is TGTGCCAGCAGTGCGACAGGGACTAACACCGGGGAGCTGTTTTTT.

CDR3 sequence (DNA): TGTGCCAGCAGCTTATTTCTCCCCGGCGGGGAGCTGTTTTTT. It specifies CASSLFLPGGELFF. The chain joins TRBV7-3 to TRBJ2-2; D gene unclear. The V gene lost 2 bases and the J gene lost 7 bases, with 11 bases spanning the gap. Germline CDR1 reads SGHTA; CDR2 reads FQGTGA. The CDR3 is 14 residues long.

In its sample, this clonotype was seen a few times. This sequence joins TRBV6-2 or TRBV6-3 and TRBJ2-3; no clear D. The CDR3 is made up of 16 amino acids. Germline V gene sequence: CDR1 MNHEY, CDR2 SVGEGT. V was cut by 5 bases and J by 0 bases, with 15 bases left in between. CDR3 sequence: CASSPWARVSTDTQYF. CDR3 bases: TGTGCCAGCAGTCCCTGGGCCCGAGTGAGCACAGATACGCAGTATTTT.